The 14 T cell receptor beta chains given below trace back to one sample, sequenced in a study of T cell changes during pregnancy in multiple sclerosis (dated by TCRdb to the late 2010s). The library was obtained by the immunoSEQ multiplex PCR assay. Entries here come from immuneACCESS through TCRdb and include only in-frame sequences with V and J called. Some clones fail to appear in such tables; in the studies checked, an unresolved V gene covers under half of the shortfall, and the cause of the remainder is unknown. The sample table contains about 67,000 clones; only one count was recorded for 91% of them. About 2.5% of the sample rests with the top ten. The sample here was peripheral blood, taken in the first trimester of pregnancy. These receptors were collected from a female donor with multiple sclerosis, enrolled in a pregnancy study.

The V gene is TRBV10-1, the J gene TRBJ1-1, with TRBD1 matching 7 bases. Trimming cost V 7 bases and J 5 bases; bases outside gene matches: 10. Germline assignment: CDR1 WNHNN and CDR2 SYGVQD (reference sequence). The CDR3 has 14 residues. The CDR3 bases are TGCGCCAGCAAGCCCACAGGGGTAAGTACTGAAGCTTTCTTT. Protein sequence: CASKPTGVSTEAFF.

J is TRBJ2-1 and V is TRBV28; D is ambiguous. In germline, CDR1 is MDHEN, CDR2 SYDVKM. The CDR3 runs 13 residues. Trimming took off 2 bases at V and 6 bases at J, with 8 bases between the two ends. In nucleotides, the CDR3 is TGTGCCAGCAGTTTACGGCGAGGCAATGAGCAGTTCTTC. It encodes CASSLRRGNEQFF.

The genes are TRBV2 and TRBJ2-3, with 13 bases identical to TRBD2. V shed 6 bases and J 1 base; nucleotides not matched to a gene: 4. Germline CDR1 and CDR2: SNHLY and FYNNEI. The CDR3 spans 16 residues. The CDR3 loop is CASSPGLAGGTDTQYF. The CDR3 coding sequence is TGTGCCAGCAGCCCCGGACTAGCGGGGGGCACAGATACGCAGTATTTT.

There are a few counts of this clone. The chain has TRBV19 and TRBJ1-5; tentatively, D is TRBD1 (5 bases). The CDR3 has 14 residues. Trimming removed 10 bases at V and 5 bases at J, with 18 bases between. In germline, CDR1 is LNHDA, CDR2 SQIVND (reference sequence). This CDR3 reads CATWGVVRDQPQHF. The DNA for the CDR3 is TGTGCCACTTGGGGGGTCGTACGGGATCAGCCCCAGCATTTT. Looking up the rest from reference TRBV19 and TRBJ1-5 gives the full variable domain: DGGITQSPKYLFRKEGQNVTLSCEQNLNHDAMYWYRQDPGQGLRLIYYSQIVNDFQKGDIAEGYSVSREKKESFPLTVTSAQKNPTAFYLCATWGVVRDQPQHFGDGTRLSIL.

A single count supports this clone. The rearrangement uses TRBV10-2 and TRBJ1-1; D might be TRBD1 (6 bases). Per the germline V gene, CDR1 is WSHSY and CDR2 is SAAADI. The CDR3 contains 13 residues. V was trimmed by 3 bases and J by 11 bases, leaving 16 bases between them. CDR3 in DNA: TGCGCCAGCAGTGATGAGGGGGGGTGGGGTGCTTTCTTT. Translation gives CASSDEGGWGAFF.

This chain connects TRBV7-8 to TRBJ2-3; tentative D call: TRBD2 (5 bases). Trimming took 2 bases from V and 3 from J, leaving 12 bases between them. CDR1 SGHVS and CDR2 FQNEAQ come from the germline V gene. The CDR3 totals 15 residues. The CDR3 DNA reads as TGTGCCAGCAGCTTATCATCCCGAGGGACAGATACGCAGTATTTT. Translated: CASSLSSRGTDTQYF.

CDR3 DNA sequence: TGCGCCAGCAGCGTTTCCGGGACAGGGGGAGGCTACACCTTC. Amino acids: CASSVSGTGGGYTF. The chain combines TRBV5-1 with TRBJ1-2, with 11 bases fitting TRBD1. The CDR3 contains 14 residues. Germline CDR1 SGHRS, CDR2 YFSETQ. V was clipped by 4 bases and J by 8 bases; unmatched bases: 7.

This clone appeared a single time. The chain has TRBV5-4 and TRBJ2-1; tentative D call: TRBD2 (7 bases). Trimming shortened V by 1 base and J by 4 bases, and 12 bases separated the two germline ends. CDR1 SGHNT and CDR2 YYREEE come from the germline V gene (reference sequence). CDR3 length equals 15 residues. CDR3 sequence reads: CASSLLAGAYNEQFF. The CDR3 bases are TGTGCCAGCAGCTTGCTTGCGGGGGCTTACAATGAGCAGTTCTTC.

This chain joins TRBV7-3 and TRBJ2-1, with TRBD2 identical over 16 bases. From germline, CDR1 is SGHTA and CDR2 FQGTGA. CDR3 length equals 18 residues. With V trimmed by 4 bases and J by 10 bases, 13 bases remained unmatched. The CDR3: CASSSPGLAGGPTSEQFF. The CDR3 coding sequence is TGTGCCAGCAGCTCCCCGGGACTAGCGGGAGGGCCGACAAGCGAGCAGTTCTTC. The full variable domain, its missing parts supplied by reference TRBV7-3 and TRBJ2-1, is GAGVSQTPSNKVTEKGKYVELRCDPISGHTALYWYRQSLGQGPEFLIYFQGTGAADDSGLPNDRFFAVRPEGSVSTLKIQRTERGDSAVYLCASSSPGLAGGPTSEQFFGPGTRLTVL.

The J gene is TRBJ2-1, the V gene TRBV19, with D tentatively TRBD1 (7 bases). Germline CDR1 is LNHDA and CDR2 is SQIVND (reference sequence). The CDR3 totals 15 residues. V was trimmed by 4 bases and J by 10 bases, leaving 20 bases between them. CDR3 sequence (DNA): TGTGCCAGTAGTACAGGGGGGAATCTACCGGGGGAGCAGTTCTTC. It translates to CASSTGGNLPGEQFF.

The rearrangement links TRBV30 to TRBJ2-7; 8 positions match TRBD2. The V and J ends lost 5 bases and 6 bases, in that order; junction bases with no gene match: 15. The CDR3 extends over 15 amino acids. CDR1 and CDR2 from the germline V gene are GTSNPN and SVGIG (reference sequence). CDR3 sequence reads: CAWVPRSGIISEQYF. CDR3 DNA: TGTGCCTGGGTCCCTCGTAGCGGGATCATCAGCGAGCAGTACTTC.

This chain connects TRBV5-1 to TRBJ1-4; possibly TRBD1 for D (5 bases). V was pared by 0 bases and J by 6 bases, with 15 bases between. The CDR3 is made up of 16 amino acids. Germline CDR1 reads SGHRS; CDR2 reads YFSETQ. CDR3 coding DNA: TGCGCCAGCAGCTTGGATTCGGGGGGGGGAGATGAAAAACTGTTTTTT. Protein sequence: CASSLDSGGGDEKLFF.

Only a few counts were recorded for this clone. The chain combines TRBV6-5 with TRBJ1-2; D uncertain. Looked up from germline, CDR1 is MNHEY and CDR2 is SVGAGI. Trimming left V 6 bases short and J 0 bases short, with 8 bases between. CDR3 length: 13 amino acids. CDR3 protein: CASRTLSNYGYTF. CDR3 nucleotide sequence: TGTGCCAGCAGAACACTATCTAACTATGGCTACACCTTC.

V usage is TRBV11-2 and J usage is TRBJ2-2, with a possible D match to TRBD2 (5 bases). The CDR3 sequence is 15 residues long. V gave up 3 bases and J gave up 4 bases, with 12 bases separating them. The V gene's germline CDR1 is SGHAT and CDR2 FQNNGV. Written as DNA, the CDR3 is TGTGCCAGCAGCTTGAGGGCCGCCTCCACCGGGGAGCTGTTTTTT. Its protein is CASSLRAASTGELFF.